The rows below give T cell receptor beta chains drawn from one sample of a study of cytomegalovirus exposure and HLA in healthy donors. Assay: immunoSEQ multiplex PCR; the TCRdb copy retains only in-frame clones and omits some. This repertoire shows nearly 200,000 clones, 82% found once; its top ten account for roughly 0.097%. The sequenced sample consisted of PBMCs. The origin of the receptors is a boy aged 2-15 years in good health and CMV-seronegative. Both conserved end residues are part of each CDR3. Fields, in order: V gene, clone size, J gene, D gene, CDR3 DNA, CDR3 protein. A D gene is named only where the DNA matches it firmly. Clone size is stated in some rows and not others, as once, few, many or a class when expanded.

v_gene: TRBV11-2; abundance: once; j_gene: TRBJ2-3; d_gene: TRBD2; CDR3nt: TGTGCCAGCAGCCCGGGGGGTCGGGGCACAGATACGCAGTATTTT; CDR3aa: CASSPGGRGTDTQYF
v_gene: TRBV7-3; abundance: .; j_gene: TRBJ2-7; d_gene: .; CDR3nt: TGTGCCAGCAGCCGGGACTCGAGCCGCGAGCAGTACTTC; CDR3aa: CASSRDSSREQYF
v_gene: TRBV7-2; abundance: .; j_gene: TRBJ2-7; d_gene: TRBD2; CDR3nt: TGTGCCAGCAGCTTAGTTCGGGGGGGTTCCTACGAGCAGTACTTC; CDR3aa: CASSLVRGGSYEQYF
v_gene: TRBV7-2; abundance: once; j_gene: TRBJ2-7; d_gene: .; CDR3nt: TGTGCCAGCAGCCCGCTGGGGAGGGAGCAGTACTTC; CDR3aa: CASSPLGREQYF
v_gene: TRBV9; abundance: .; j_gene: TRBJ2-7; d_gene: TRBD2; CDR3nt: TGTGCCAGCAGCCCATCGGGGGGGTACGAGCAGTACTTC; CDR3aa: CASSPSGGYEQYF
v_gene: TRBV28; abundance: .; j_gene: TRBJ1-5; d_gene: TRBD1; CDR3nt: TGTGCCAGCCCTGGGGGCGACAGGGGGGTCCTTTATAGCAATCAGCCCCAGCATTTT; CDR3aa: CASPGGDRGVLYSNQPQHF
v_gene: TRBV5-5; abundance: .; j_gene: TRBJ1-2; d_gene: .; CDR3nt: TGTGCCAGCAGCTTGGCCATGGGGGGTAGGGATGGCTACACCTTC; CDR3aa: CASSLAMGGRDGYTF
v_gene: TRBV11-2; abundance: .; j_gene: TRBJ1-1; d_gene: .; CDR3nt: TGTGCCAGCAGCTTAGATACAAGGGGTTTAACTGAAGCTTTCTTT; CDR3aa: CASSLDTRGLTEAFF
v_gene: TRBV9; abundance: .; j_gene: TRBJ2-3; d_gene: TRBD1; CDR3nt: TGTGCCAGCAGCGTAGGAGGGGGCGCAGGTGGAGATACGCAGTATTTT; CDR3aa: CASSVGGGAGGDTQYF
v_gene: TRBV7-7; abundance: .; j_gene: TRBJ2-1; d_gene: TRBD2; CDR3nt: TGTGCTAGCAGCTCGTCACTAGCGGGGGTGAATCGAGGGTGGAATGAGCAGTTCTTC; CDR3aa: CASSSSLAGVNRGWNEQFF
v_gene: TRBV5-8; abundance: .; j_gene: TRBJ2-3; d_gene: TRBD2; CDR3nt: TGTGCCAGCAGCACCGCGTATGAGCGGGGGGCCCCAGATACGCAGTATTTT; CDR3aa: CASSTAYERGAPDTQYF
v_gene: TRBV10-3; abundance: few; j_gene: TRBJ1-6; d_gene: .; CDR3nt: TGTGCCATCAGTGAAGGAGGGCCCCAAAATTCACCCCTCCACTTT; CDR3aa: CAISEGGPQNSPLHF
v_gene: TRBV18; abundance: .; j_gene: TRBJ1-1; d_gene: .; CDR3nt: TGTGCCAGCTCACCTCTAGCTCCAAGGTCGGAAATCGCTGAAGCTTTCTTT; CDR3aa: CASSPLAPRSEIAEAFF
v_gene: TRBV7-6; abundance: .; j_gene: TRBJ1-6; d_gene: TRBD1; CDR3nt: TGTGCCAGCAGCTTAGCGCCGGGACAGGGGAACACCCTCCACTTT; CDR3aa: CASSLAPGQGNTLHF
v_gene: TRBV7-2; abundance: .; j_gene: TRBJ1-2; d_gene: .; CDR3nt: TGTGCCAGCAGCTTCAGACAGTCGGTCGATGGCTACACCTTC; CDR3aa: CASSFRQSVDGYTF
v_gene: TRBV14; abundance: .; j_gene: TRBJ2-2; d_gene: .; CDR3nt: TGTGCCAGCAGCCACCTAGACGGGACATCGGGGACCGGGGAGCTGTTTTTT; CDR3aa: CASSHLDGTSGTGELFF
v_gene: TRBV25-1; abundance: .; j_gene: TRBJ1-2; d_gene: .; CDR3nt: TGTGCCAGCAGTGACAGCCCTTCGGGTGGCTACACCTTC; CDR3aa: CASSDSPSGGYTF
v_gene: TRBV28; abundance: .; j_gene: TRBJ1-1; d_gene: TRBD1; CDR3nt: TGTGCCAGCCAACAGGGGACCACTGAAGCTTTCTTT; CDR3aa: CASQQGTTEAFF
v_gene: TRBV7-2; abundance: .; j_gene: TRBJ1-2; d_gene: TRBD1; CDR3nt: TGTGCCAGCAGCTTAGCGGACAGGTCGGGGGGCTACACCTTC; CDR3aa: CASSLADRSGGYTF
v_gene: TRBV6-5; abundance: .; j_gene: TRBJ1-1; d_gene: .; CDR3nt: TGTGCCAGCAGTTACGGGGGGACGGGGAACACTGAAGCTTTCTTT; CDR3aa: CASSYGGTGNTEAFF
v_gene: TRBV27; abundance: .; j_gene: TRBJ2-5; d_gene: TRBD2; CDR3nt: TGTGCCAGCGCCCTAGCGGGGGGGCTGATAAAGACCCAGTACTTC; CDR3aa: CASALAGGLIKTQYF
v_gene: TRBV4-1; abundance: .; j_gene: TRBJ2-5; d_gene: TRBD2; CDR3nt: TGCGCCAGCAGCCAAAGTCTGACTAGCTCCCAAGAGACCCAGTACTTC; CDR3aa: CASSQSLTSSQETQYF
v_gene: TRBV11-2; abundance: .; j_gene: TRBJ1-6; d_gene: TRBD1; CDR3nt: TGTGCCAGCAGCTTAGGACAGGGGAATTCACCCCTCCACTTT; CDR3aa: CASSLGQGNSPLHF
v_gene: TRBV30; abundance: .; j_gene: TRBJ1-1; d_gene: TRBD1; CDR3nt: TGTGCCTGGGGGACAGGGCGGACTGAAGCTTTCTTT; CDR3aa: CAWGTGRTEAFF
v_gene: TRBV7-8; abundance: .; j_gene: TRBJ1-4; d_gene: .; CDR3nt: TGTGCCAGCAGCTTAGCGAGGATTACAGGTGGTAGAAATGAAAAACTGTTTTTT; CDR3aa: CASSLARITGGRNEKLFF
v_gene: TRBV5-4; abundance: .; j_gene: TRBJ2-2; d_gene: .; CDR3nt: TGTGCCAGCAGCTTGGGAGCAGGGACCGGGGAGCTGTTTTTT; CDR3aa: CASSLGAGTGELFF
v_gene: TRBV13; abundance: .; j_gene: TRBJ2-1; d_gene: .; CDR3nt: TGTGCCAGCAGCTTAGGGGGCCGGGGTGAGCAGTTCTTC; CDR3aa: CASSLGGRGEQFF
v_gene: TRBV6-5; abundance: .; j_gene: TRBJ2-3; d_gene: TRBD2; CDR3nt: TGTGCCAGCAGTTACAGAAGGGGTAGCGGGGATTATACGCAGTATTTT; CDR3aa: CASSYRRGSGDYTQYF
v_gene: TRBV4-3; abundance: .; j_gene: TRBJ1-2; d_gene: .; CDR3nt: TGCGCCAGCAGCCGGACGGGAGGGAACTATGGCTACACCTTC; CDR3aa: CASSRTGGNYGYTF
v_gene: TRBV9; abundance: .; j_gene: TRBJ2-5; d_gene: TRBD1; CDR3nt: TGTGCCAGCAGCGAGACAGGGGGCGCCGGGACCCAGTACTTC; CDR3aa: CASSETGGAGTQYF
v_gene: TRBV5-8; abundance: .; j_gene: TRBJ1-5; d_gene: TRBD1; CDR3nt: TGTGCCAGCAGCTGGACAGGGAGCAATCAGCCCCAGCATTTT; CDR3aa: CASSWTGSNQPQHF
v_gene: TRBV10-3; abundance: .; j_gene: TRBJ1-1; d_gene: .; CDR3nt: TGTGCCATCAACGGGCAGGGGACCACTGAAGCTTTCTTT; CDR3aa: CAINGQGTTEAFF
v_gene: TRBV7-2; abundance: few; j_gene: TRBJ2-1; d_gene: .; CDR3nt: TGTGCCAGCAGCTTACGAGGGGGGGCCTGGGATGAGCAGTTCTTC; CDR3aa: CASSLRGGAWDEQFF
v_gene: TRBV18; abundance: .; j_gene: TRBJ1-1; d_gene: TRBD1; CDR3nt: TGTGCCAGCTCACAGGGACAGGGCGCCCTGGGCACTGAAGCTTTCTTT; CDR3aa: CASSQGQGALGTEAFF
v_gene: TRBV10-3; abundance: .; j_gene: TRBJ2-3; d_gene: TRBD1; CDR3nt: TGTGCCATCAGGCAGACAGGGGGGGGGTCAGATACGCAGTATTTT; CDR3aa: CAIRQTGGGSDTQYF
v_gene: TRBV7-9; abundance: .; j_gene: TRBJ1-5; d_gene: .; CDR3nt: TGTGCCAGCAGCTTGAGGGAGGGACAGCCCCAGCATTTT; CDR3aa: CASSLREGQPQHF
v_gene: TRBV6-4; abundance: .; j_gene: TRBJ2-1; d_gene: TRBD2; CDR3nt: TGTGCCAGCAGTGAGGCGGGGGGCTCCAATGGGCAGTTCTTC; CDR3aa: CASSEAGGSNGQFF
v_gene: TRBV5-1; abundance: .; j_gene: TRBJ2-3; d_gene: .; CDR3nt: TGCGCCAGCAGTACGGCGGGGAGGTACACAGATACGCAGTATTTT; CDR3aa: CASSTAGRYTDTQYF
v_gene: TRBV7-9; abundance: .; j_gene: TRBJ2-6; d_gene: .; CDR3nt: TGTGCCAGTCCTTTTTCTGGGGCCAACGTCCTGACTTTC; CDR3aa: CASPFSGANVLTF
v_gene: TRBV5-1; abundance: .; j_gene: TRBJ1-1; d_gene: .; CDR3nt: TGCGCCAGCAGCTTGGGTCTGGGGGGCACTGAAGCTTTCTTT; CDR3aa: CASSLGLGGTEAFF
v_gene: TRBV6-1; abundance: .; j_gene: TRBJ2-7; d_gene: .; CDR3nt: TGTGCCAGCCTCAAGCCGGGGTTAACGGGGTACGAGCAGTACTTC; CDR3aa: CASLKPGLTGYEQYF
v_gene: TRBV15; abundance: .; j_gene: TRBJ1-1; d_gene: .; CDR3nt: TGTGCCACCAGCAGAGGAGGGGGGGACACTGAAGCTTTCTTT; CDR3aa: CATSRGGGDTEAFF
v_gene: TRBV11-2; abundance: .; j_gene: TRBJ2-7; d_gene: .; CDR3nt: TGTGCCAGCAGCTTAGACCGGGACATTACCCCCGAGCAGTACTTC; CDR3aa: CASSLDRDITPEQYF
v_gene: TRBV6-5; abundance: few; j_gene: TRBJ1-2; d_gene: .; CDR3nt: TGTGCCAGCAGTTACGCGGGGATAGCTAACTATGGCTACACCTTC; CDR3aa: CASSYAGIANYGYTF
v_gene: TRBV27; abundance: .; j_gene: TRBJ2-2; d_gene: TRBD2; CDR3nt: TGTGCCAGCAGTTTCCGGGGGGGCACCGGGGAGCTGTTTTTT; CDR3aa: CASSFRGGTGELFF
v_gene: TRBV7-9; abundance: .; j_gene: TRBJ1-5; d_gene: TRBD1; CDR3nt: TGTGCCAGCAGCTTAGACGGGACAGGGGATCAGCCCCAGCATTTT; CDR3aa: CASSLDGTGDQPQHF
v_gene: TRBV7-2; abundance: .; j_gene: TRBJ2-1; d_gene: TRBD1; CDR3nt: TGTGCCAGCAGCTTACCGGGACAGGGGTACAATGAGCAGTTCTTC; CDR3aa: CASSLPGQGYNEQFF
v_gene: TRBV5-1; abundance: .; j_gene: TRBJ1-2; d_gene: .; CDR3nt: TGCGCCAGCAGCTTGGTAGCGGCAGGGCCCTATGGCTACACCTTC; CDR3aa: CASSLVAAGPYGYTF
v_gene: TRBV15; abundance: .; j_gene: TRBJ1-6; d_gene: .; CDR3nt: TGTGCCACCAGCTTGGACAAGGCTTCACCCCTCCACTTT; CDR3aa: CATSLDKASPLHF
v_gene: TRBV27; abundance: .; j_gene: TRBJ1-4; d_gene: TRBD1; CDR3nt: TGTGCCAGCAGTGTCAGGGGGCAGGGTGAAAAACTGTTTTTT; CDR3aa: CASSVRGQGEKLFF
v_gene: TRBV7-9; abundance: once; j_gene: TRBJ1-2; d_gene: .; CDR3nt: TGTGCCAGCAGCTCGGGACTGGGGTATGGCTACACCTTC; CDR3aa: CASSSGLGYGYTF
v_gene: TRBV29-1; abundance: few; j_gene: TRBJ1-6; d_gene: .; CDR3nt: TGCAGCGTTGACAGGGCAGTGGATTCACCCCTCCACTTT; CDR3aa: CSVDRAVDSPLHF
v_gene: TRBV30; abundance: .; j_gene: TRBJ2-1; d_gene: TRBD2; CDR3nt: TGTGCCTGCCCCTCCACGGGGGGTTACAATGAGCAGTTCTTC; CDR3aa: CACPSTGGYNEQFF
v_gene: TRBV27; abundance: .; j_gene: TRBJ1-2; d_gene: .; CDR3nt: TGTGCCAGCAGTTTAAACTTGGCAGGGTATGGCTACACCTTC; CDR3aa: CASSLNLAGYGYTF
v_gene: TRBV6-5; abundance: .; j_gene: TRBJ2-5; d_gene: TRBD1; CDR3nt: TGTGCCAGCAGGGCCCTGGGACAGCCGGAGACCCAGTACTTC; CDR3aa: CASRALGQPETQYF
v_gene: TRBV2; abundance: .; j_gene: TRBJ2-1; d_gene: TRBD2; CDR3nt: TGTGCCAGCGAAGGGCGGGGGGGGGCCTTGGGGAATGAGCAGTTCTTC; CDR3aa: CASEGRGGALGNEQFF
v_gene: TRBV2; abundance: .; j_gene: TRBJ1-2; d_gene: .; CDR3nt: TGTGCCAGCAGTGATTTGTCAGACTATGGCTACACCTTC; CDR3aa: CASSDLSDYGYTF
v_gene: TRBV4-3; abundance: .; j_gene: TRBJ2-5; d_gene: TRBD1; CDR3nt: TGCGCCAGCAGCGTCTACAGGGGGCACGGAGAGACCCAGTACTTC; CDR3aa: CASSVYRGHGETQYF
v_gene: TRBV6-6; abundance: .; j_gene: TRBJ2-1; d_gene: .; CDR3nt: TGTGCCAGCAGTTACTCGATACAAACAGGTCCGCAACTCTTC; CDR3aa: CASSYSIQTGPQLF
v_gene: TRBV7-2; abundance: .; j_gene: TRBJ2-5; d_gene: .; CDR3nt: TGTGCCAGCAGCTTAAACGGGGGGCGAGAGACCCAGTACTTC; CDR3aa: CASSLNGGRETQYF